This T cell receptor beta chain was identified during a study of shared clonotypes between healthy human individuals. The CDR3 runs 17 residues. In germline, CDR1 is MDHEN, CDR2 SYDVKM. Trimming removed 5 bases from V and 5 bases from J; junction bases left unmatched: 10. Authors' data handling: As immunoSEQ supplied junction-only sequences (without quality scores), filtering differed. Data came from immunoSEQ multiplex PCR; TCRdb stores just in-frame clones and leaves some out. V, J and clone size are those of that table, while D and trimming were read from the DNA. Of around 430,000 clones in the sample, roughly 77% were seen once.

This receptor was taken from a woman aged 35 to 49 in good health. Some clones in this sample may be carry-over from other donors' samples. Sequencing was performed on PBMCs. V usage is TRBV28 and J usage is TRBJ2-5, with 14 positions matching TRBD2. CDR3 in DNA: TGTGCCAGCAGTAGCGGGACTAGCGGGAGCATGAGTGAGACCCAGTACTTC. Its protein is CASSSGTSGSMSETQYF.